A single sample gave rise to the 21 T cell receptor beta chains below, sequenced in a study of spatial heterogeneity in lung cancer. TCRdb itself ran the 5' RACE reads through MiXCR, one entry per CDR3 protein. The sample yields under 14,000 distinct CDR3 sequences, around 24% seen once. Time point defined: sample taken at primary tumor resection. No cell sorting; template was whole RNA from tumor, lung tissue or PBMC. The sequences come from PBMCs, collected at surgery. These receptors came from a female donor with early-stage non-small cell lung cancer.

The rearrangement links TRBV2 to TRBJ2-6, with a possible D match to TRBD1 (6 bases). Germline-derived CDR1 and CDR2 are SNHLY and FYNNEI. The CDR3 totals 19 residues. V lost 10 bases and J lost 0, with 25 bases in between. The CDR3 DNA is TGTGCCATACCGAACAGGGAGTTTCAATTTTACTCTGGGGCCAACGTCCTGACTTTC. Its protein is CAIPNREFQFYSGANVLTF.

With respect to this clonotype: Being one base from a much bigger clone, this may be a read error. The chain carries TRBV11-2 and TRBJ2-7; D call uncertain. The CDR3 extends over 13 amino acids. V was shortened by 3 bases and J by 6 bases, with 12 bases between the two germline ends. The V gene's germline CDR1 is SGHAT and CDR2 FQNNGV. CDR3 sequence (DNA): TGTGCCAGCAGCTTTGGCTCTTTCTGCGAGCAGTACTTC. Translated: CASSFGSFCEQYF.

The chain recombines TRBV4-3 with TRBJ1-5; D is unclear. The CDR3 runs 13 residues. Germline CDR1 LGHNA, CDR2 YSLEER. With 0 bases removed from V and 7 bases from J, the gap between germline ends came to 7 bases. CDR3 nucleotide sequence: TGCGCCAGCAGCCAAGATGGTAGACAGCCCCAGCATTTT. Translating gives CASSQDGRQPQHF.

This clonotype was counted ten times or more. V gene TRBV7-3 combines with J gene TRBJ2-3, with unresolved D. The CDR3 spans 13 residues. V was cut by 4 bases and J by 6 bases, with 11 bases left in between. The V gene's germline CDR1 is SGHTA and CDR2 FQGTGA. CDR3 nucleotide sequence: TGTGCCAGCAGCTCCGCCTCCGTGGATACGCAGTATTTT. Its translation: CASSSASVDTQYF.

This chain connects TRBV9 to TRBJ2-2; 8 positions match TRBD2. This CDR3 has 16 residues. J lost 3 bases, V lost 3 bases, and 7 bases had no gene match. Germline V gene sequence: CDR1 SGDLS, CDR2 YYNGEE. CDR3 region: CASSAPRGGDTGELFF. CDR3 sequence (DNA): TGTGCCAGCAGCGCCCCCCGGGGGGGGGACACCGGGGAGCTGTTTTTT.

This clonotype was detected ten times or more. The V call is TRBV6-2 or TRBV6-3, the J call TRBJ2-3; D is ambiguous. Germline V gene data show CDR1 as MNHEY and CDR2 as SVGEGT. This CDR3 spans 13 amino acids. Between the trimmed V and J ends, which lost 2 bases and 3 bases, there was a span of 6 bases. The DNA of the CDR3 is TGTGCCAGCAGTTACAGGGATACAGATACGCAGTATTTT. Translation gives CASSYRDTDTQYF.

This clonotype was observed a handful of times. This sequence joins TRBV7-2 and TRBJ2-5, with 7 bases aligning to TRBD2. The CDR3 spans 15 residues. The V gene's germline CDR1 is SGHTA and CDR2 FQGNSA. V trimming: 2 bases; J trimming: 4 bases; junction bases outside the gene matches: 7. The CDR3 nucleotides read TGTGCCAGCAGCTTAAACGCGGGAGAAGCAGAGACCCAGTACTTC. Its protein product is CASSLNAGEAETQYF.

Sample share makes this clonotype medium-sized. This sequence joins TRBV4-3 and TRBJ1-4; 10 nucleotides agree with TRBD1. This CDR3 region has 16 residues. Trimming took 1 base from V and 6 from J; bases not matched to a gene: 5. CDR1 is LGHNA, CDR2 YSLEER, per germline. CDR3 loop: CASSQGAGTGDEKLFF. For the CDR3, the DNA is TGCGCCAGCAGCCAAGGAGCCGGGACAGGGGATGAAAAACTGTTTTTT.

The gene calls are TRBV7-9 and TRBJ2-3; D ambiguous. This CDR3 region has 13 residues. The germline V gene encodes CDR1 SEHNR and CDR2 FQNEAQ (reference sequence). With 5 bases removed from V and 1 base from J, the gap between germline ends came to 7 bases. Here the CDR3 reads CASSPRGTDTQYF. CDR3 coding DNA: TGTGCCAGCAGCCCGCGTGGCACAGATACGCAGTATTTT.

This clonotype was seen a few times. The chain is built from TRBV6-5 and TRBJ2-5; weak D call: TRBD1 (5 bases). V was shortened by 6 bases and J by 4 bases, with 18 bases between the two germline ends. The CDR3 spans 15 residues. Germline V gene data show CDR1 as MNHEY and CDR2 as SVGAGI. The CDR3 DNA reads TGTGCCAGCAGACAGACCTTTGTAGGGGCAGAGACCCAGTACTTC. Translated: CASRQTFVGAETQYF.

The CDR3 loop is CASSAGGAILNTEAFF. Written as DNA, the CDR3 is TGTGCCAGCAGCGCCGGAGGGGCTATCTTGAACACTGAAGCTTTCTTT. V gene TRBV9 combines with J gene TRBJ1-1; D perhaps matches TRBD1 (5 bases). The V gene lost 3 bases and the J gene lost 0 bases, with 15 bases spanning the gap. The germline gives CDR1 SGDLS, CDR2 YYNGEE. The CDR3 is 16 amino acids.

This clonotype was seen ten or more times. The CDR3 region has the DNA TGCGCCAGCAGCTTGGCCACAGGTCCGACTGAAGCTTTCTTT. Amino acids: CASSLATGPTEAFF. The V gene is TRBV5-1, the J gene TRBJ1-1; D is possibly TRBD1 (5 bases). V was shortened by 0 bases and J by 5 bases, with 11 bases between the two germline ends. The CDR3 spans 14 residues. The germline CDR1 and CDR2 sequences are SGHRS and YFSETQ.

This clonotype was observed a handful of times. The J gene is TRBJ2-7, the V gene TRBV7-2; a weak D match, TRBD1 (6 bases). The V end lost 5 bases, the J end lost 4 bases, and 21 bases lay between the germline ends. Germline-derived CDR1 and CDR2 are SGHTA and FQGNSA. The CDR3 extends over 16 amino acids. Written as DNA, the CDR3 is TGTGCCAGCAGCCCGTCCCGGGACATCGGGCTTTACGAGCAGTACTTC. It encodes CASSPSRDIGLYEQYF. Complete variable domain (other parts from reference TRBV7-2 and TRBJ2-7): GAGVSQSPSNKVTEKGKDVELRCDPISGHTALYWYRQSLGQGLEFLIYFQGNSAPDKSGLPSDRFSAERTGGSVSTLTIQRTQQEDSAVYLCASSPSRDIGLYEQYFGPGTRLTVT.

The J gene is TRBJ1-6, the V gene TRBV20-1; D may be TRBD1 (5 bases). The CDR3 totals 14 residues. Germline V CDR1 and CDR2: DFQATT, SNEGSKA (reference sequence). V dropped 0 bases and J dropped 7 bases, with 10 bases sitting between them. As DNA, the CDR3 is TGCAGTGCTAGAGATCCAGGGTCCAATTCACCCCTCCACTTT. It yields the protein CSARDPGSNSPLHF.

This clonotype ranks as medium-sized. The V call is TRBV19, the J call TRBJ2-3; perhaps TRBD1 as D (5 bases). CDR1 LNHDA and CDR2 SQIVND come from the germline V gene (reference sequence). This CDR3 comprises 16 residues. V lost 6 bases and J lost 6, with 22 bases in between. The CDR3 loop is CASSFREQAFGDTQYF. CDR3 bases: TGTGCCAGTAGCTTTCGCGAACAGGCATTCGGGGATACGCAGTATTTT.

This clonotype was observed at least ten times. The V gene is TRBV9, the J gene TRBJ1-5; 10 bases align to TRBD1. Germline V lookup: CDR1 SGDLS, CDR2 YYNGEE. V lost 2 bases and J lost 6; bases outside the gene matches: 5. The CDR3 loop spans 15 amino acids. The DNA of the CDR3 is TGTGCCAGCAGCGTGGGGGGACAGGGGCGTCAGCCCCAGCATTTT. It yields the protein CASSVGGQGRQPQHF.

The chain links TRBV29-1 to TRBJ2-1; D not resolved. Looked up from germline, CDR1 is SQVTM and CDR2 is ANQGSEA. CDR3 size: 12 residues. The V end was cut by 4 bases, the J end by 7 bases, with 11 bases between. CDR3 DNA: TGCAGCGTTGTAATGGGTTGGAATGAGCAGTTCTTC. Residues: CSVVMGWNEQFF.

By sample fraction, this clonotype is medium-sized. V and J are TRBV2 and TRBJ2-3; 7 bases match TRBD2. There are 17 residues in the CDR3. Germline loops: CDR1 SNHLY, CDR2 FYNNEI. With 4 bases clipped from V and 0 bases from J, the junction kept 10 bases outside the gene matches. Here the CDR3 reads CASSGQRDPSSTDTQYF. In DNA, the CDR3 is TGTGCCAGCAGTGGACAGCGGGACCCCTCTAGCACAGATACGCAGTATTTT.

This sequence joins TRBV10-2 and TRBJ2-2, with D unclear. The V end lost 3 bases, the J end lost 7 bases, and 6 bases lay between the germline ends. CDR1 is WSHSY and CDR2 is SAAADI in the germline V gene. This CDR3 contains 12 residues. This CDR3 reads CASSEWVGELFF. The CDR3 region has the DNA TGCGCCAGCAGTGAATGGGTCGGGGAGCTGTTTTTT.

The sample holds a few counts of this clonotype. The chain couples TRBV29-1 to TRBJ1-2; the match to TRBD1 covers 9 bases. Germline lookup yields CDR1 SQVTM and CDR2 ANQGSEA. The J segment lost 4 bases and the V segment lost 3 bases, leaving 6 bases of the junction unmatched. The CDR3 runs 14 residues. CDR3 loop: CSVDGQGISYGYTF. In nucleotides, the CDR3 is TGCAGCGTTGACGGACAGGGGATCTCCTATGGCTACACCTTC. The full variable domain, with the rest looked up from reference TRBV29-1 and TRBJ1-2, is SAVISQKPSRDICQRGTSLTIQCQVDSQVTMMFWYRQQPGQSLTLIATANQGSEATYESGFVIDKFPISRPNLTFSTLTVSNMSPEDSSIYLCSVDGQGISYGYTFGSGTRLTVV.

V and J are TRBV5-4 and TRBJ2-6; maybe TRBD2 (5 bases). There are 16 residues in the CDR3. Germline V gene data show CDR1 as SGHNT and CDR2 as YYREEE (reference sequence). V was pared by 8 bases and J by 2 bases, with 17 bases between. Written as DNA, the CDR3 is TGTGCCAGTGGAGGAGCACTCAAGACTGGGGCCAACGTCCTGACTTTC. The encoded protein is CASGGALKTGANVLTF. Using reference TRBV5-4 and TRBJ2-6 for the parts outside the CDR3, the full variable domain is ETGVTQSPTHLIKTRGQQVTLRCSSQSGHNTVSWYQQALGQGPQFIFQYYREEENGRGNFPPRFSGLQFPNYSSELNVNALELDDSALYLCASGGALKTGANVLTFGAGSRLTVL.